A selection of T cell receptor beta chains follows, all from one sample in a study of TIL therapy for anti-PD-1-resistant metastatic lung cancer. Method: immunoSEQ multiplex PCR; TCRdb's copy keeps in-frame clones and lacks some. The sample consists of tens of thousands of clones, about 70% of them appearing once. Source: blood, taken at baseline. These receptors were obtained from a woman aged 30 to 85 with non-small cell lung cancer. CDR3s include the opening cysteine and the closing phenylalanine or tryptophan. A D gene is named only where the DNA matches it firmly. Part of the rows lack a size; the others show once, few, many or a class for expanded clones.

length | size | D | J | V | CDR3 | DNA
15 | - | - | TRBJ2-5 | TRBV18 | CASSPGGQGLETQYF | TGTGCCAGCTCACCAGGCGGGCAGGGCCTAGAGACCCAGTACTTC
15 | - | TRBD1 | TRBJ2-2 | TRBV7-8 | CASSSRQGGAGELFF | TGTGCCAGCAGCTCTAGACAGGGTGGGGCCGGGGAGCTGTTTTTT
15 | once | - | TRBJ2-4 | TRBV30 | CAWSGQGEDKNIQYF | TGTGCCTGGAGTGGTCAGGGTGAGGACAAAAACATTCAGTACTTC
13 | - | - | TRBJ1-2 | TRBV6-5 | CASTRGPNYGYTF | TGTGCCAGCACCCGGGGACCCAACTATGGCTACACCTTC
13 | - | - | TRBJ1-2 | TRBV5-5 | CASSFPDTLGYTF | TGTGCCAGCAGCTTCCCGGACACCCTAGGCTACACCTTC
12 | - | - | TRBJ1-1 | TRBV7-9 | CASSSGTRGAFF | TGTGCCAGCAGCTCCGGGACTCGTGGAGCTTTCTTT
17 | - | - | TRBJ2-1 | TRBV2 | CASNRGRGGGTYNEQFF | TGTGCCAGCAACCGAGGAAGGGGGGGCGGAACCTACAATGAGCAGTTCTTC
18 | medium-sized | - | TRBJ2-7 | TRBV5-1 | CASKQTRDRLGRAYEQYF | TGCGCCAGCAAACAGACACGGGACCGCCTAGGTCGGGCCTACGAGCAGTACTTC
13 | - | - | TRBJ2-3 | TRBV2 | CASGSTSTDTQYF | TGTGCCAGCGGGTCTACTAGCACAGATACGCAGTATTTT
13 | - | TRBD1 | TRBJ2-7 | TRBV6-5 | CASSWGQFYEQYF | TGTGCCAGCAGCTGGGGACAGTTCTACGAGCAGTACTTC
14 | - | - | TRBJ2-7 | TRBV11-2 | CASTTRRGPYEQYF | TGTGCCAGCACCACGAGGAGGGGACCCTACGAGCAGTACTTC
14 | - | - | TRBJ2-3 | TRBV6-5 | CASTFDGGTDTQYF | TGTGCCAGCACATTCGACGGGGGCACAGATACGCAGTATTTT